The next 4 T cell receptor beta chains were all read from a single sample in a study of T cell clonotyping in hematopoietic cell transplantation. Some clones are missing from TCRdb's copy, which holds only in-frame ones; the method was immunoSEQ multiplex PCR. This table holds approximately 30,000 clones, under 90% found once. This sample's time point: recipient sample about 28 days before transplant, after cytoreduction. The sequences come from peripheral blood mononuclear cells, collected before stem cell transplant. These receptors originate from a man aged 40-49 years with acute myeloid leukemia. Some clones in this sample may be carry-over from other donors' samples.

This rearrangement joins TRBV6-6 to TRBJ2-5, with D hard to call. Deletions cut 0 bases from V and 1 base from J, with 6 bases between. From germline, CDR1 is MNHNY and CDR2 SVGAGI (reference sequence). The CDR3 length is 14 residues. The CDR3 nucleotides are TGTGCCAGCAGTTACTCGAACAGCCAAGAGACCCAGTACTTC. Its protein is CASSYSNSQETQYF.

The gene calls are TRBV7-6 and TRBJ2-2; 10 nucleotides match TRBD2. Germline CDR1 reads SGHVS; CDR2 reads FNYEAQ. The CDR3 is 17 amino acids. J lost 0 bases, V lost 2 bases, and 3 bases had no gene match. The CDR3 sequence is CASSLPGLAANTGELFF. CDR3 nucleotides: TGTGCCAGCAGCTTACCTGGACTAGCGGCGAACACCGGGGAGCTGTTTTTT.

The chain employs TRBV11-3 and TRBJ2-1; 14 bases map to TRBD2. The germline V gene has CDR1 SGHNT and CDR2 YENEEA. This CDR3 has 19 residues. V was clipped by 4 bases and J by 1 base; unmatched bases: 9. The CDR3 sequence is CASSSMGLAGERSYNEQFF. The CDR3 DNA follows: TGTGCCAGCAGCTCGATGGGACTAGCGGGAGAGCGATCCTACAATGAGCAGTTCTTC.

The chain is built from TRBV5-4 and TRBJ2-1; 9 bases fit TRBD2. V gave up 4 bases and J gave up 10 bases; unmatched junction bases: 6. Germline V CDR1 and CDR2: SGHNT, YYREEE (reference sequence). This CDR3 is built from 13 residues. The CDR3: CASSDGTSPEQFF. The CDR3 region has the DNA TGTGCCAGCAGCGATGGGACTAGCCCCGAGCAGTTCTTC.